This TCR beta chain was recorded in a study of cytomegalovirus exposure and HLA in healthy donors. General study results and limits: Earlier analysis looked at TCR beta V segments, and most were productive about 87% or about 30% of the time. Later work found most CMV-associated TCR beta chains apparently HLA-restricted.

The germline V gene has CDR1 SGHDT and CDR2 YYEEEE. The trim removed 4 bases at V and 1 base at J, leaving 4 bases unmatched. CDR3 size: 16 residues. The PCR was carried out with 60 Vbeta primers and 13 Jbeta primers. Assay used: immunoSEQ multiplex PCR; TCRdb lists only in-frame clones, some missing. The profile shows under 200,000 clones, 65% to 70% of them singletons. About this clone: Its matching antigen is unknown.

Sequencing was done on a sample of PBMCs. V usage is TRBV5-6 and J usage is TRBJ1-4; 10 nucleotides match TRBD1. This receptor was taken from a woman in her late teens or twenties in good health and CMV-seropositive. The CDR3 nucleotides are TGTGCCAGCAGCCCCGGACAGGGGGAAACTAATGAAAAACTGTTTTTT. Its translation: CASSPGQGETNEKLFF.